The clone carrying this TCR beta chain was recorded at least ten times. Libraries of bulk TCR were made by previously described methods (with listed TCR primers). TCRdb redid the calling of the PCR reads with MiXCR, one entry per CDR3 protein. Of roughly 320,000 distinct CDR3 sequences listed, roughly a quarter are singletons. Sorted cell numbers of about 17,000 to 1,000,000, with 10%, 30% or 50% RNA, served as input for naive CD8 libraries. Naive CD8 T cell sorting was performed on the CD8+CD4-CCR7+CD45RA+ phenotype. Looked up from germline, CDR1 is ENHRY and CDR2 is SYGVKD. The CDR3 contains 13 residues. The V gene lost 2 bases and the J gene lost 3 bases, with 6 bases spanning the gap. The data were taken from a study of molecular identifiers for immune sequencing clone quantification.

Sequenced: naive CD8+ T cells from blood, with Jurkat cell RNA spiked in. Stated subset: FACS-sorted CD8+CD4-CCR7+CD45RA+ naive T cells. The chain is built from TRBV10-3 and TRBJ2-3; no reliable D call. The receptor was derived from a human donor in good health. Some libraries in this study had Jurkat cell RNA spiked in. The CDR3 protein is CAISEEGTDTQYF. The CDR3 nucleotides are TGTGCCATCAGTGAGGAAGGGACAGATACGCAGTATTTT.